This T cell receptor (delta chain) was retrieved from a study of γδ T cells in repeated Plasmodium falciparum infection. Turning to the study itself: Donors were malaria-exposed Malian children or age- and gender-matched Australian children. Sampling occurred at baseline, pre-infection for selected infections, and 21 days post-infection.

Study-level points and caveats: Vgamma9/Vdelta2+ T cells showed a stable polyclonal repertoire with shared TCRgamma sequences. Waves of new clonotype selection appeared after repeated controlled infections in Vdelta2-negative, largely Vdelta1+, gammadelta T cells.

The ends lost 4 bases at V and 5 bases at J; junction bases unmatched: 25. The CDR3 totals 21 residues. The germline gives CDR1 TSWWSYY, CDR2 QGS. TCRdb re-called the multiplex PCR reads using CATT. The sample yields approximately 93,000 delta-chain clones, 0.85% to 1% seen once. Gammadelta T cells were flow-sorted from PBMC into Vgamma9/Vdelta2+ and Vdelta2-negative populations for bulk analysis. This clone turned up a few times. What it binds is not known. A read error is likely here: a far larger clone is one base away. The sample contains more than one DNA sequence encoding this CDR3. Sequencing input: gamma-delta T cells from blood. The receptor comes from a pool of human donors (malaria-infected and uninfected, not separated). The gene calls are TRDV1 and TRDJ1; 10 bases are shared with TRDD3. The CDR3 nucleotides are TGTGCTCTTGGGGGCGCCTCCTCTTCCCTACTGGGGGATTTTTCCGAGGATAAACTCATCTTT. Translating it yields CALGGASSSLLGDFSEDKLIF.